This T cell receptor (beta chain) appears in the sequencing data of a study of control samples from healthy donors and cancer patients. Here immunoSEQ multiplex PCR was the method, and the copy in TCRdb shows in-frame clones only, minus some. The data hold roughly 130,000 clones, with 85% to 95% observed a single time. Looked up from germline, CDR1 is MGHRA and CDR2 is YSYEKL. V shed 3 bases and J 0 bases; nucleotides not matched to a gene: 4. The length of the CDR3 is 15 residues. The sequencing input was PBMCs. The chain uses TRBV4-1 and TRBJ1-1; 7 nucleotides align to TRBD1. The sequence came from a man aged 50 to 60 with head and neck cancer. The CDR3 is CASSQRTGMNTEAFF. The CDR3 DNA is TGCGCCAGCAGCCAGAGGACAGGAATGAACACTGAAGCTTTCTTT.